This record concerns one TCR beta chain sequence. These data originate in a study of T cells in Graves' hyperthyroidism and ophthalmopathy. Overall study context: Peripheral blood was secured at the point of initial diagnosis, before any treatment.

Amplification of TCR beta CDR3 regions was performed using RNA transcripts as template. The HTBI set primed first-round TCR CDR3 RT-PCR. One entry per CDR3 protein results from TCRdb running MiXCR on the multiplex PCR reads. This repertoire shows roughly 740,000 distinct CDR3 sequences, about 15% found once; its top ten account for 8.4%. Germline V lookup: CDR1 GTSNPN, CDR2 SVGIG (reference sequence). The CDR3 spans 13 residues. V lost 2 bases to trimming and J lost 7 bases; unmatched junction nucleotides: 4. Uncontrolled infection, other autoimmune disease, pregnancy or lactation disqualified patients from enrolment.

Material: blood. The sequence was collected from a man aged 18 to 30 with Graves' hyperthyroidism. V usage is TRBV30 and J usage is TRBJ1-4; 7 bases map to TRBD1. The DNA for the CDR3 is TGTGCCTGGAGTAGGGCAGGGGGTGAAAAACTGTTTTTT. Translated: CAWSRAGGEKLFF. Together with reference TRBV30 and TRBJ1-4, the CDR3 gives the full variable domain: SQTIHQWPATLVQPVGSPLSLECTVEGTSNPNLYWYRQAAGRGLQLLFYSVGIGQISSEVPQNLSASRPQDRQFILSSKKLLLSDSGFYLCAWSRAGGEKLFFGSGTQLSVL.